This is a list of T cell receptor beta chains from one sample in a study of blood T cell repertoires in COVID-19. Using immunoSEQ multiplex PCR, the repertoire was profiled, and TCRdb retains in-frame clones only, with some absent. The table records around 150,000 clones, 70% to 90% of them present only once. Sequencing used peripheral blood. The source is a woman aged 55-70 years with COVID-19, enrolled during active disease. Each CDR3 is given with its conserved first and last residue. D genes are given only for firm matches. Clone size is not always given. Where it is, it says once, few, many or a class for expanded clones.

v_gene	abundance	j_gene	d_gene	CDR3aa	CDR3nt
TRBV10-1	NA	TRBJ1-1	NA	CASSESRGGNTEAFF	TGCGCCAGCAGTGAGTCGAGGGGGGGGAACACTGAAGCTTTCTTT
TRBV7-9	NA	TRBJ1-1	TRBD1	CASSSPDRVNTEAFF	TGTGCCAGCAGCTCCCCCGACAGGGTGAACACTGAAGCTTTCTTT
TRBV7-9	NA	TRBJ1-3	NA	CASSLSRSAGNTIYF	TGTGCCAGCAGCTTAAGCAGGTCGGCTGGAAACACCATATATTTT
TRBV5-1	NA	TRBJ1-5	NA	CASSLDMFQPQHF	TGCGCCAGCAGCCTCGACATGTTTCAGCCCCAGCATTTT
TRBV19	NA	TRBJ1-1	TRBD1	CASSIDRTGNTEAFF	TGTGCCAGTAGTATAGATCGGACAGGCAACACTGAAGCTTTCTTT
TRBV7-2	NA	TRBJ2-1	TRBD2	CASSTPSGGTKQFF	TGTGCCAGCAGCACACCTAGCGGGGGGACAAAGCAGTTCTTC
TRBV7-9	NA	TRBJ1-1	NA	CASSWDTTNTEAFF	TGTGCCAGCAGCTGGGACACCACGAACACTGAAGCTTTCTTT
TRBV12-3/TRBV12-4	NA	TRBJ1-2	TRBD1	CASSFRTGYGYTF	TGTGCCAGCAGTTTCCGGACAGGGTATGGCTACACCTTC
TRBV7-6	NA	TRBJ1-1	TRBD1	CASSLARGQGRTEAFF	TGTGCCAGCAGCTTAGCGAGGGGACAGGGTCGCACTGAAGCTTTCTTT
TRBV7-3	NA	TRBJ1-3	TRBD1	CASSLTGGAGNTIYF	TGTGCCAGCAGCCTCACAGGGGGAGCGGGAAACACCATATATTTT
TRBV7-8	NA	TRBJ1-5	NA	CASSLNRDSNQPQHF	TGTGCCAGCAGCTTGAACAGGGATAGCAATCAGCCCCAGCATTTT
TRBV7-8	few	TRBJ2-2	TRBD1	CASSLTGVSNTGELFF	TGTGCCAGCAGCTTGACAGGGGTATCGAACACCGGGGAGCTGTTTTTT
TRBV5-1	NA	TRBJ1-1	NA	CASRSNWNTEAFF	TGCGCCAGTCGGTCCAACTGGAACACTGAAGCTTTCTTT
TRBV7-8	few	TRBJ1-3	TRBD1	CASSLPTGAPRNTIYF	TGTGCCAGCAGCTTACCCACAGGGGCTCCCCGGAACACCATATATTTT
TRBV5-1	NA	TRBJ2-3	TRBD1	CASSLADRGPSFGSTDTQYF	TGCGCCAGCAGCTTGGCCGACAGGGGGCCCTCCTTCGGAAGCACAGATACGCAGTATTTT
TRBV29-1	NA	TRBJ1-5	TRBD1	CSVGTGEQPQHF	TGCAGCGTAGGGACAGGGGAACAGCCCCAGCATTTT
TRBV11-2	NA	TRBJ2-1	TRBD2	CASSAHTSVTNEQFF	TGTGCCAGCAGCGCACATACTAGCGTAACCAATGAGCAGTTCTTC
TRBV5-1	NA	TRBJ1-6	TRBD1	CASSPGQGWSTPISPLHF	TGCGCCAGCAGCCCTGGACAGGGTTGGTCAACCCCCATTTCACCCCTCCACTTT
TRBV3-1/TRBV3-2	NA	TRBJ1-5	TRBD1	CASSQEGGPHQPQHF	TGTGCCAGCAGCCAAGAAGGGGGCCCCCATCAGCCCCAGCATTTT
TRBV7-3	NA	TRBJ2-1	NA	CASSLGGLSYNEQFF	TGTGCCAGCAGCTTAGGGGGGTTATCCTACAATGAGCAGTTCTTC
TRBV19	NA	TRBJ1-1	NA	CASYIRGSEAFF	TGTGCCAGTTACATCCGGGGAAGTGAAGCTTTCTTT
TRBV5-5	NA	TRBJ2-1	NA	CASSPETRSSNEQFF	TGTGCCAGCAGCCCGGAGACTAGGAGTTCCAATGAGCAGTTCTTC
TRBV19	NA	TRBJ1-1	NA	CASTRVLSFEAFF	TGTGCCAGTACTCGAGTACTTTCGTTTGAAGCTTTCTTT
TRBV7-3	NA	TRBJ2-1	TRBD2	CASSSLAGGDDEQFF	TGTGCCAGCAGCTCCTTAGCGGGGGGCGACGATGAGCAGTTCTTC
TRBV11-1	NA	TRBJ2-3	TRBD1	CASSLGTGTDTQYF	TGTGCCAGCAGCCTGGGGACAGGCACAGATACGCAGTATTTT
TRBV3-1/TRBV3-2	NA	TRBJ1-1	NA	CASSPLRAGTEAFF	TGTGCCAGCAGCCCTTTGAGGGCGGGGACTGAAGCTTTCTTT